This entry lists 18 T cell receptor beta chains sequenced from one sample in a study of cytomegalovirus exposure and HLA in healthy donors. Primers: 60 Vbeta forward and 13 Jbeta reverse. TCRdb's copy holds only in-frame clones and misses some; the assay was immunoSEQ multiplex PCR. In the table there are over 150,000 clones, over 80% of which are singletons. The specimen was PBMCs. The receptors here all came from a boy between 2 and 10 years old in good health and CMV-seronegative.

The rearrangement uses TRBV9 and TRBJ2-1, with D possibly matching TRBD2 (6 bases). Looked up from germline, CDR1 is SGDLS and CDR2 is YYNGEE. Trimming removed 0 bases at V and 10 bases at J, with 11 bases between. CDR3 length: 13 amino acids. CDR3 residues: CASSVVGGIEQFF. The CDR3 nucleotides are TGTGCCAGCAGCGTAGTTGGGGGGATAGAGCAGTTCTTC.

The V call is TRBV21-1, the J call TRBJ2-7; the table's D call, TRBD2, has no DNA check behind it. TRBV21-1 has pseudogene status. The CDR3 is 15 residues long. The DNA for the CDR3 is TGTGCCGGCAGCCCTAGGAGGGGCAGGCCCACCCGGGAGTACGTC. It translates to CAGSPRRGRPTREYV.

The chain links TRBV6-5 to TRBJ1-1; D possibly corresponds to TRBD1 (5 bases). Germline loops: CDR1 MNHEY, CDR2 SVGAGI. Deletions cut 2 bases from V and 2 bases from J, with 15 bases between. The length of the CDR3 is 16 residues. The CDR3 region is CASSYMQAGGNTEAFF. Written as DNA, the CDR3 is TGTGCCAGCAGTTACATGCAGGCGGGGGGAAACACTGAAGCTTTCTTT.

This clone was detected once. The chain couples TRBV28 to TRBJ2-1; D gene uncertain. CDR1 and CDR2 from the germline V gene are MDHEN and SYDVKM. V dropped 1 base and J dropped 5 bases, with 9 bases sitting between them. This CDR3 spans 14 amino acids. CDR3 sequence: CASSLSVSHNEQFF. Here the CDR3 DNA reads TGTGCCAGCAGTTTATCCGTGAGCCACAATGAGCAGTTCTTC.

The genes are TRBV28 and TRBJ2-1, with 7 bases matching TRBD2. Germline lookup yields CDR1 MDHEN and CDR2 SYDVKM. This CDR3 contains 14 residues. V shed 6 bases and J 10 bases; nucleotides not matched to a gene: 12. CDR3 residues: CASSRGRLAREQFF. CDR3 in DNA: TGTGCCAGCAGCCGCGGAAGACTAGCCCGCGAGCAGTTCTTC.

The chain uses TRBV4-3 and TRBJ1-2; D unclear. There are 13 residues in the CDR3. V shed 3 bases and J shed 5 bases, with 10 bases lying between them. CDR1 is LGHNA, CDR2 YSLEER, per germline. The CDR3: CASSQTFQYGYTF. Written as DNA, the CDR3 is TGCGCCAGCAGCCAGACATTTCAATATGGCTACACCTTC.

V usage is TRBV19 and J usage is TRBJ2-7, with 9 bases identical to TRBD1. CDR1 and CDR2 from the germline V gene are LNHDA and SQIVND (reference sequence). CDR3 length: 18 amino acids. With 2 bases clipped from V and 7 bases from J, the junction kept 18 bases outside the gene matches. CDR3 DNA: TGTGCCAGTAGTATAATCTACAGGGGGCGAATGAGTACGTGGGAGCAGTACTTC. This translates into CASSIIYRGRMSTWEQYF.

The CDR3: CAWSVEARGNQPQHF. The CDR3 coding sequence is TGTGCCTGGAGTGTAGAGGCGCGGGGTAATCAGCCCCAGCATTTT. V is TRBV30 and J is TRBJ1-5; no clear D gene. Between the trimmed V and J ends, which lost 0 bases and 4 bases, there was a span of 13 bases. The CDR3 covers 15 residues. Germline lookup yields CDR1 GTSNPN and CDR2 SVGIG (reference sequence).

The chain couples TRBV5-1 to TRBJ1-6, with 9 bases aligning to TRBD1. Germline CDR1 is SGHRS and CDR2 is YFSETQ. The CDR3 length is 15 residues. The trim removed 0 bases at V and 8 bases at J, leaving 3 bases unmatched. This chain's CDR3 is CASSLGDRDYSPLHF. CDR3 sequence (DNA): TGCGCCAGCAGCTTGGGGGACAGGGACTATTCACCCCTCCACTTT.

CDR3 DNA: TGCGCCAGCCGCCTGCTCGCGGGAGGTGGCAATGAGCAGTTCTTC. Translating gives CASRLLAGGGNEQFF. The chain uses TRBV4-1 and TRBJ2-1, with 8 nucleotides matching TRBD2. From germline, CDR1 is MGHRA and CDR2 YSYEKL. Germline trimming cut 8 bases from V and 6 bases from J; bases unmatched to any gene: 12. CDR3 size: 15 residues.

This clone occurred a few times. The J gene is TRBJ2-5, the V gene TRBV15; D might be TRBD1 (5 bases). In germline, CDR1 is LNHNV, CDR2 YYDKDF (reference sequence). The V gene lost 3 bases and the J gene lost 4 bases, with 15 bases spanning the gap. This CDR3 region has 15 residues. CDR3 sequence reads: CATSSSRLGVETQYF. The CDR3 DNA follows: TGTGCCACCAGCAGCAGCCGGTTAGGGGTAGAGACCCAGTACTTC. Full variable domain (rest looked up from reference TRBV15 and TRBJ2-5): DAMVIQNPRYQVTQFGKPVTLSCSQTLNHNVMYWYQQKSSQAPKLLFHYYDKDFNNEADTPDNFQSRRPNTSFCFLDIRSPGLGDTAMYLCATSSSRLGVETQYFGPGTRLLVL.

The CDR3 spells CAWTPRGYGYTF. The CDR3 DNA follows: TGTGCCTGGACCCCTCGGGGGTATGGCTACACCTTC. The chain links TRBV30 to TRBJ1-2; D might be TRBD1 (5 bases). Germline values: CDR1 GTSNPN, CDR2 SVGIG (reference sequence). This CDR3 has 12 residues. Trimming cost V 4 bases and J 5 bases, with 11 bases left between them.

This CDR3 is CAWSARQGGSPLHF. CDR3 DNA: TGTGCCTGGAGTGCGAGACAGGGCGGTTCACCCCTCCACTTT. The gene calls are TRBV30 and TRBJ1-6; 7 bases are a match to TRBD1. With V trimmed by 1 base and J by 9 bases, 6 bases remained unmatched. Germline values: CDR1 GTSNPN, CDR2 SVGIG (reference sequence). This CDR3 comprises 14 residues.

This chain joins TRBV5-1 and TRBJ1-4; D is perhaps TRBD1 (5 bases). V was pared by 1 base and J by 4 bases, with 8 bases between. This CDR3 spans 14 amino acids. Germline-derived CDR1 and CDR2 are SGHRS and YFSETQ. The CDR3 loop is CASSLSGLNEKLFF. The DNA of the CDR3 is TGCGCCAGCAGCTTGTCGGGACTTAATGAAAAACTGTTTTTT.

The V and J genes are TRBV19 and TRBJ1-1; no firm D call. Germline loops: CDR1 LNHDA, CDR2 SQIVND (reference sequence). The length of the CDR3 is 15 residues. With 4 bases removed from V and 1 base from J, the gap between germline ends came to 13 bases. Here the CDR3 reads CASSRYTERNTEAFF. DNA of the CDR3: TGTGCCAGTAGTAGATATACAGAACGGAACACTGAAGCTTTCTTT.

The V and J genes are TRBV6-4 and TRBJ1-4; D unclear. Germline CDR1 MRHNA, CDR2 SNTAGT. The CDR3 has 17 residues. V lost 8 bases and J lost 0, with 19 bases in between. The CDR3 DNA reads as TGTGCCAGCGGGTATAATGAGGGCACCACAACTAATGAAAAACTGTTTTTT. Protein: CASGYNEGTTTNEKLFF.

The chain recombines TRBV5-4 with TRBJ1-5; no definite D call. The CDR3 is made up of 15 amino acids. Germline V CDR1 and CDR2: SGHNT, YYREEE (reference sequence). Trimming stripped 0 bases from V and 0 bases from J, with 7 bases between. CDR3 nucleotide sequence: TGTGCCAGCAGCTTGGTTCCAGGTAGCAATCAGCCCCAGCATTTT. Translated: CASSLVPGSNQPQHF.

The V call is TRBV5-4, the J call TRBJ1-1; D gene ambiguous. The germline V gene has CDR1 SGHNT and CDR2 YYREEE (reference sequence). With 10 bases removed from V and 10 bases from J, the gap between germline ends came to 17 bases. CDR3 length: 11 residues. CDR3 sequence reads: CASSDLRGAFF. In DNA form, the CDR3 reads TGTGCCTCCTCAGATCTACGAGGAGCTTTCTTT. Full variable domain (rest looked up from reference TRBV5-4 and TRBJ1-1): ETGVTQSPTHLIKTRGQQVTLRCSSQSGHNTVSWYQQALGQGPQFIFQYYREEENGRGNFPPRFSGLQFPNYSSELNVNALELDDSALYLCASSDLRGAFFGQGTRLTVV.